This T cell receptor (beta chain) emerged from a study of blood T cell repertoires in COVID-19. Assay: immunoSEQ multiplex PCR; the TCRdb copy retains only in-frame clones and omits some. The sample carries around 130,000 clones, roughly 88% recorded once. The CDR3 is 15 residues long. Germline CDR1 MNHEY, CDR2 SMNVEV (reference sequence). V lost 0 bases and J 4 bases, leaving 12 bases between the germline ends. Sequenced sample: peripheral blood. The chain employs TRBV27 and TRBJ1-2, with D possibly matching TRBD1 (5 bases). This clonotype was obtained from a man in his 70s with active COVID-19. CDR3 sequence: CASSLSLGQLYGYTF. The CDR3 DNA reads as TGTGCCAGCAGTTTATCGCTGGGGCAGCTCTATGGCTACACCTTC.